A single sample is the source of the 23 T cell receptor beta chains below, sequenced in a study of chemoradiotherapy in HPV16-positive cancers. Here immunoSEQ multiplex PCR was the method, and the copy in TCRdb shows in-frame clones only, minus some. The sample yields 1,500 to 2,000 clones, roughly 95% seen once. Sequencing was performed on tumor tissue, taken from a patient who underwent chemoradiotherapy. The source is a human donor with HPV-associated anogenital cancer.

The chain recombines TRBV28 with TRBJ2-2; 11 nucleotides line up with TRBD2. CDR3 size: 14 residues. Per the germline V gene, CDR1 is MDHEN and CDR2 is SYDVKM. V was clipped by 6 bases and J by 5 bases; unmatched bases: 2. The CDR3 DNA follows: TGTGCCAGCAGCTCTAGCGGGGGGACCGGGGAGCTGTTTTTT. It yields the protein CASSSSGGTGELFF. The full variable domain, rest sourced from reference TRBV28 and TRBJ2-2, is DVKVTQSSRYLVKRTGEKVFLECVQDMDHENMFWYRQDPGLGLRLIYFSYDVKMKEKGDIPEGYSVSREKKERFSLILESASTNQTSMYLCASSSSGGTGELFFGEGSRLTVL.

This chain joins TRBV29-1 and TRBJ2-7; no clear D. Germline lookup yields CDR1 SQVTM and CDR2 ANQGSEA. V was clipped by 8 bases and J by 0 bases, with 14 bases between them. The CDR3 extends over 13 amino acids. CDR3 amino acids: CSFKSAYSYEQYF. The CDR3 bases are TGCAGCTTCAAGTCCGCTTACTCCTACGAGCAGTACTTC.

This chain joins TRBV2 and TRBJ2-7, with TRBD2 as a possible D gene (5 bases). Germline assignment: CDR1 SNHLY and CDR2 FYNNEI. CDR3 size: 14 residues. The germline V and J ends were trimmed by 8 bases and 2 bases, with 16 bases remaining between them. The CDR3 loop reads CASAYLASTYEQYF. In DNA form, the CDR3 reads TGTGCCAGCGCTTATTTAGCGAGCACCTACGAGCAGTACTTC. Using reference TRBV2 and TRBJ2-7 for the parts outside the CDR3, the full variable domain is EPEVTQTPSHQVTQMGQEVILRCVPISNHLYFYWYRQILGQKVEFLVSFYNNEISEKSEIFDDQFSVERPDGSNFTLKIRSTKLEDSAMYFCASAYLASTYEQYFGPGTRLTVT.

The chain joins TRBV9 to TRBJ2-7; D assignment may be TRBD1 or TRBD2 (5 bases each). CDR3 length equals 16 residues. Between the trimmed V and J ends, which lost 0 bases and 0 bases, there was a span of 13 bases. CDR1 is SGDLS, CDR2 YYNGEE, per germline. CDR3 nucleotides: TGTGCCAGCAGCGTAGCAACGGGACCGTTCTCCTACGAGCAGTACTTC. As protein: CASSVATGPFSYEQYF.

This clone appeared once. This chain uses TRBV5-1 with TRBJ2-4; tentatively, D is TRBD2 (6 bases). Trimming pared 6 bases from V and 9 bases from J, leaving 19 bases between. CDR1 and CDR2 from the germline V gene are SGHRS and YFSETQ. The length of the CDR3 is 14 residues. CDR3 bases: TGCGCCAGCACCCCCCGGGGAGGTGATTCCATTCAGTACTTC. Protein: CASTPRGGDSIQYF.

The chain carries TRBV4-1 and TRBJ2-4; D tentatively reads TRBD1 or TRBD2 (7 bases each). This CDR3 spans 16 amino acids. Trimming pared 2 bases from V and 6 bases from J, leaving 17 bases between. Germline CDR1 reads MGHRA; CDR2 reads YSYEKL. CDR3 region: CASSQPLGGGINIQYF. CDR3 sequence (DNA): TGCGCCAGCAGCCAACCCCTGGGAGGGGGCATAAACATTCAGTACTTC.

The chain employs TRBV5-1 and TRBJ1-2, with D possibly being TRBD1 (6 bases). The germline V gene has CDR1 SGHRS and CDR2 YFSETQ. This CDR3 is 12 amino acids long. V was clipped by 2 bases and J by 8 bases, with 10 bases between them. DNA of the CDR3: TGCGCCAGCAGCTTTAACAGGGACGGCTACACCTTC. Translation: CASSFNRDGYTF.

The genes are TRBV6-6 and TRBJ2-2; D is perhaps TRBD2 (5 bases). CDR3 length equals 15 residues. Trimming stripped 5 bases from V and 4 bases from J, with 14 bases between. Germline assignment: CDR1 MNHNY and CDR2 SVGAGI (reference sequence). The CDR3 loop is CASSRTAIRTGELFF. The CDR3 nucleotides are TGTGCCAGCAGTCGGACTGCGATCCGCACCGGGGAGCTGTTTTTT.

The CDR3 is CASSFRPGTGYTF. The CDR3 DNA reads as TGTGCCAGCAGTTTTCGCCCGGGGACGGGCTACACCTTC. The V call is TRBV28, the J call TRBJ1-2; TRBD1 is a possible D gene (5 bases). Trimming took off 3 bases at V and 8 bases at J, with 13 bases between the two ends. The CDR3 extends over 13 amino acids. Germline CDR1 reads MDHEN; CDR2 reads SYDVKM.

The CDR3 protein is CASSIPRNTGELFF. The CDR3, as DNA: TGTGCCAGTAGTATTCCCAGGAACACCGGGGAGCTGTTTTTT. The chain employs TRBV19 and TRBJ2-2; D gene unclear. The CDR3 length is 14 residues. Germline CDR1 LNHDA, CDR2 SQIVND (reference sequence). Trimming left V 3 bases short and J 1 base short, with 6 bases between. Full variable domain (missing parts from reference TRBV19 and TRBJ2-2): DGGITQSPKYLFRKEGQNVTLSCEQNLNHDAMYWYRQDPGQGLRLIYYSQIVNDFQKGDIAEGYSVSREKKESFPLTVTSAQKNPTAFYLCASSIPRNTGELFFGEGSRLTVL.

The chain recombines TRBV2 with TRBJ2-2; D possibly corresponds to TRBD2 (5 bases). From germline, CDR1 is SNHLY and CDR2 FYNNEI. CDR3 length equals 12 residues. Trimming pared 10 bases from V and 5 bases from J, leaving 11 bases between. As DNA, the CDR3 is TGTGCCACCAGGCGAGGGACCGGGGAGCTGTTTTTT. This gives the protein CATRRGTGELFF.

This CDR3 reads CASRVGQGAYGYTF. As DNA, the CDR3 is TGCGCCAGCAGAGTCGGACAGGGGGCCTATGGCTACACCTTC. The rearrangement uses TRBV5-1 and TRBJ1-2, with 11 bases identical to TRBD1. The CDR3 runs 14 residues. V was clipped by 5 bases and J by 4 bases; unmatched bases: 4. Germline lookup yields CDR1 SGHRS and CDR2 YFSETQ.

The chain recombines TRBV28 with TRBJ1-2; D is ambiguous. This CDR3 contains 10 residues. V lost 5 bases and J 6 bases, leaving 4 bases between the germline ends. Germline CDR1 is MDHEN and CDR2 is SYDVKM. CDR3 coding DNA: TGTGCCAGCAGTAGCGATGGCTACACCTTC. This sequence encodes CASSSDGYTF.

The V call is TRBV10-3, the J call TRBJ2-6, with D maybe TRBD1 (6 bases). Germline CDR1 ENHRY, CDR2 SYGVKD. Trimming removed 8 bases from V and 1 base from J, with 9 bases in between. The length of the CDR3 is 14 residues. The CDR3 nucleotides read TGTGCCATCCCCGACAGGTCTGGGGCCAACGTCCTGACTTTC. Translation gives CAIPDRSGANVLTF.

The chain uses TRBV5-1 and TRBJ1-4; 7 bases match TRBD1. The germline V gene encodes CDR1 SGHRS and CDR2 YFSETQ. There are 15 residues in the CDR3. V was pared by 5 bases and J by 4 bases, with 8 bases of the junction left unmatched. The DNA for the CDR3 is TGCGCCAGCAGACTCCGGGACAGAGTTAATGAAAAACTGTTTTTT. Protein: CASRLRDRVNEKLFF.

The J gene is TRBJ2-1, the V gene TRBV19; 7 bases match TRBD2. From germline, CDR1 is LNHDA and CDR2 SQIVND (reference sequence). The CDR3 loop spans 17 amino acids. The trim removed 6 bases at V and 3 bases at J, leaving 14 bases unmatched. The CDR3 protein is CASRGEGLAADYNEQFF. CDR3 coding DNA: TGTGCCAGTAGGGGGGAGGGGCTAGCGGCCGACTACAATGAGCAGTTCTTC. Based on the CDR3 plus reference TRBV19 and TRBJ2-1, the full variable domain is DGGITQSPKYLFRKEGQNVTLSCEQNLNHDAMYWYRQDPGQGLRLIYYSQIVNDFQKGDIAEGYSVSREKKESFPLTVTSAQKNPTAFYLCASRGEGLAADYNEQFFGPGTRLTVL.

The gene calls are TRBV2 and TRBJ2-2; no clear D. CDR1 and CDR2 (germline): SNHLY, FYNNEI. The CDR3 runs 14 residues. The germline V and J ends were trimmed by 6 bases and 4 bases, with 12 bases remaining between them. The CDR3 spells CASRVGGVTGELFF. CDR3 in DNA: TGTGCCAGCAGAGTTGGCGGAGTCACCGGGGAGCTGTTTTTT.

The CDR3 is CASSDRDTSSGANVLTF. CDR3 sequence (DNA): TGTGCCAGCAGCGACCGGGACACGAGCTCTGGGGCCAACGTCCTGACTTTC. The V gene is TRBV9, the J gene TRBJ2-6, with a tentative D call TRBD1 (6 bases). With 3 bases removed from V and 0 bases from J, the gap between germline ends came to 13 bases. CDR1 SGDLS and CDR2 YYNGEE come from the germline V gene. The CDR3 is 17 residues long. The whole variable domain, filled in from reference TRBV9 and TRBJ2-6, reads DSGVTQTPKHLITATGQRVTLRCSPRSGDLSVYWYQQSLDQGLQFLIQYYNGEERAKGNILERFSAQQFPDLHSELNLSSLELGDSALYFCASSDRDTSSGANVLTFGAGSRLTVL.

The chain uses TRBV6-1 and TRBJ2-7; a weak D match, TRBD1 (6 bases). Germline CDR1 and CDR2: MNHNS and SASEGT. The CDR3 is 13 amino acids. Trimming stripped 2 bases from V and 7 bases from J, with 12 bases between. Here the CDR3 DNA reads TGTGCCAGCAGTGAAAAAGGGGGATGGGAGCAGTACTTC. Amino acid sequence: CASSEKGGWEQYF.

This chain uses TRBV30 with TRBJ1-1, with D possibly TRBD1 on 5 matching bases. Looked up from germline, CDR1 is GTSNPN and CDR2 is SVGIG (reference sequence). V lost 4 bases to trimming and J lost 2 bases, with 14 bases between them. This CDR3 contains 14 residues. The CDR3 DNA follows: TGTGCCTGGATTCGGGACGGATCAAACACTGAAGCTTTCTTT. Translating it yields CAWIRDGSNTEAFF.

This chain links TRBV5-1 with TRBJ2-1; 10 bases match TRBD2. V lost 1 base and J lost 5; bases outside the gene matches: 6. Germline CDR1 is SGHRS and CDR2 is YFSETQ. There are 16 residues in the CDR3. Here the CDR3 reads CASSLQSGRGNNEQFF. The CDR3 DNA reads as TGCGCCAGCAGCTTGCAAAGCGGGAGGGGAAACAATGAGCAGTTCTTC.

This chain joins TRBV5-4 and TRBJ2-7, with a weak D call TRBD2 (6 bases). The CDR3 has 16 residues. Trimming pared 2 bases from V and 0 bases from J, leaving 15 bases between. Looked up from germline, CDR1 is SGHNT and CDR2 is YYREEE (reference sequence). The CDR3 DNA sequence: TGTGCCAGCAGCTTCGGAGGACCTAGCGCCTCCTACGAGCAGTACTTC. It specifies CASSFGGPSASYEQYF.

This chain connects TRBV28 to TRBJ2-2; TRBD1 is a possible D gene (6 bases). V was cut by 10 bases and J by 5 bases, with 11 bases left in between. Germline V gene data show CDR1 as MDHEN and CDR2 as SYDVKM. This CDR3 has 12 amino acids. Written as DNA, the CDR3 is TGTGCCACGGACAGCGGTACCGGGGAGCTGTTTTTT. Its protein is CATDSGTGELFF.